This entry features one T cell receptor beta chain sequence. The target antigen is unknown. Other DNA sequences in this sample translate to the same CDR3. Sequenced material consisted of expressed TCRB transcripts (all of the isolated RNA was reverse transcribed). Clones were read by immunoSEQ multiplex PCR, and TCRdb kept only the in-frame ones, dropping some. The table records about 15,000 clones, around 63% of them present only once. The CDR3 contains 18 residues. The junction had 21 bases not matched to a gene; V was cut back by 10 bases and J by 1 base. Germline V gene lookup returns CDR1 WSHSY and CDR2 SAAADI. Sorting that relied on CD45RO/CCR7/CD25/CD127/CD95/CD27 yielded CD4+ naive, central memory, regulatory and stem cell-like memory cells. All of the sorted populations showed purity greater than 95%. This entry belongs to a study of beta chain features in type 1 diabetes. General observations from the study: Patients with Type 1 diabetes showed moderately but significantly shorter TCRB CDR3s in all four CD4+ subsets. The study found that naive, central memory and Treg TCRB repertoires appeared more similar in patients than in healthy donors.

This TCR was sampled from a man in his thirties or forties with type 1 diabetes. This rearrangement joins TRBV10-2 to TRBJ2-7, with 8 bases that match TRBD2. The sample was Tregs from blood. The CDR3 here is CATNPPGLAGGTSYEQYF. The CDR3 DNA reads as TGCGCCACCAACCCCCCGGGACTGGCGGGAGGTACGTCCTACGAGCAGTACTTC.